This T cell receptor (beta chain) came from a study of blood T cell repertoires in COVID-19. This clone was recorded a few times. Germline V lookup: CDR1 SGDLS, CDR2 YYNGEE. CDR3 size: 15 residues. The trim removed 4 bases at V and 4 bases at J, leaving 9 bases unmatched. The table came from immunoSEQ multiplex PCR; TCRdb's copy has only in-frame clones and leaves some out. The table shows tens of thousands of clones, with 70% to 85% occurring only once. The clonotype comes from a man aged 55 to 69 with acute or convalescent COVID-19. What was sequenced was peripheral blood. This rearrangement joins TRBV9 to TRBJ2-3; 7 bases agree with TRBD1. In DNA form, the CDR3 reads TGTGCCAGCAGCCCCCGGAGCGACAGGGCAGATACGCAGTATTTT. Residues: CASSPRSDRADTQYF.